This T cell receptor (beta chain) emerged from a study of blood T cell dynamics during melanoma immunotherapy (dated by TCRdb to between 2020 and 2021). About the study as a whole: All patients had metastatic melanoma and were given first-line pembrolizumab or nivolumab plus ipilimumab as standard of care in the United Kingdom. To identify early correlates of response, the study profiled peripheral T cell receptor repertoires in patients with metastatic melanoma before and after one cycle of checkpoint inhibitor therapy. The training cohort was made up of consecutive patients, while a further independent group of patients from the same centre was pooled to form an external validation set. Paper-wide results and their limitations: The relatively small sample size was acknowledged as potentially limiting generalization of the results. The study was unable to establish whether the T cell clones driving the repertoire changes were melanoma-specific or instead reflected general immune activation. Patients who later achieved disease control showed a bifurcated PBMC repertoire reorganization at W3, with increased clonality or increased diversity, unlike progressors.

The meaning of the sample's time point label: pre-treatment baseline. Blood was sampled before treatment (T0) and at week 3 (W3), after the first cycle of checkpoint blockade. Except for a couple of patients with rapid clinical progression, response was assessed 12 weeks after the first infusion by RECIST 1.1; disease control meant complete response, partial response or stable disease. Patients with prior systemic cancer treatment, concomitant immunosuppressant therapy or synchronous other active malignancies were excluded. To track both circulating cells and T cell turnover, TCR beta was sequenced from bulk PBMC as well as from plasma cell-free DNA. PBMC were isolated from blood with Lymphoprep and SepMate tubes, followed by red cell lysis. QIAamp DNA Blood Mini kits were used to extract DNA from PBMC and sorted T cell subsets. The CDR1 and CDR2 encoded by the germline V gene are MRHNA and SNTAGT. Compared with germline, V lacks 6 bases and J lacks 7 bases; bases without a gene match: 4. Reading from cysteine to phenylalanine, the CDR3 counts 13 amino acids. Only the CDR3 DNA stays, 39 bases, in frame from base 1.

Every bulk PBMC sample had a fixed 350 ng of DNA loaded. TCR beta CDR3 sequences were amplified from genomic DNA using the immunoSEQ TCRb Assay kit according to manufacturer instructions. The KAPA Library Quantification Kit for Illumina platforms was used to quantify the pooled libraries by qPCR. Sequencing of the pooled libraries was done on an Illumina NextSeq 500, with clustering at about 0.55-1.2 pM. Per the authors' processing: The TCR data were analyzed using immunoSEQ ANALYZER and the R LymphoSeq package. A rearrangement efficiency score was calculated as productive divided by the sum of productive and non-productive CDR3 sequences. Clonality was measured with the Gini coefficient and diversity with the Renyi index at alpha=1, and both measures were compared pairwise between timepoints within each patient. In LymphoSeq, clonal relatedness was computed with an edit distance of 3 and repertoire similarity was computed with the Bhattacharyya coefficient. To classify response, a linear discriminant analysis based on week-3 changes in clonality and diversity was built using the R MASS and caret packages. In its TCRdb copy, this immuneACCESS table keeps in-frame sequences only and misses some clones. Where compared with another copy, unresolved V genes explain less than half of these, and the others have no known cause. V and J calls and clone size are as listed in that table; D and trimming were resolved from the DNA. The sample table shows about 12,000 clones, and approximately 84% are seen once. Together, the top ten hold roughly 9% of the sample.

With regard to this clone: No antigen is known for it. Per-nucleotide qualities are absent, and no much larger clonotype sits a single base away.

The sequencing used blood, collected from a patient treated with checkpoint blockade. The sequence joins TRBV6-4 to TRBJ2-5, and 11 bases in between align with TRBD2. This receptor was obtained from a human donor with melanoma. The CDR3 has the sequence CASSVTSGMTQYF. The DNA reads TGTGCCAGCAGCGTGACTAGCGGGATGACCCAGTACTTC.